Included here is one T cell receptor beta chain sequence, with context. No antigen is known for it. These data originate in a study of T cell repertoires in cytomegalovirus infection. Study details: Public TCR beta signatures indicated both CMV infection and matching HLA type.

The CDR3 has 17 residues. Germline V gene data show CDR1 as SNHLY and CDR2 as FYNNEI. The V gene end was trimmed by 6 bases and the J gene end by 0 bases; junction bases not matched to a gene: 12. Findings and caveats of the study: There were HLA-C-restricted CMV-specific TCR beta clonotypes dominating the ex vivo response.

TCRdb redid the calling of the reads with MiXCR, one entry per CDR3 protein. This table holds approximately 1,000,000 distinct CDR3 sequences, approximately 32% found once. The sequence derives from a human donor in good health (CMV status not recorded). Some clones in this sample may be carry-over from other donors' samples. This rearrangement joins TRBV2 to TRBJ2-3; 7 bases are a match to TRBD1. Source: cultured CD8+ T cells from PBMCs, taken from culture after CMV antigen stimulation. The DNA for the CDR3 is TGTGCCAGCAGCGGGAATCCAGGGGGTGCTAGCACAGATACGCAGTATTTT. As protein: CASSGNPGGASTDTQYF.